This note documents a single T cell receptor (beta chain) sequence. Its target antigen remains unknown. No base quality information exists; no much larger clone differs at one position. These data originate in a study of T cell changes during pregnancy in multiple sclerosis (dated by TCRdb to between 2018 and 2020). Study-level background: The study looked at changes in the T cell repertoire across pregnancy in women with multiple sclerosis.

The library was made by the immunoSEQ multiplex PCR assay. This is the immuneACCESS table as TCRdb keeps it, with only in-frame sequences that have V and J called. A part of the clones is gone; compared with another copy, unresolved V genes explain less than half, and the rest is unexplained. This sample lists about 100,000 clones; roughly 92% were detected once. Approximately 1.2% of the sample is in the top ten clones. Germline trimming: 3 bases from V, 4 bases from J; junction bases outside gene matches: 7. From a lookup of the germline V gene, CDR1 and CDR2 are MRHNA and SNTAGT. From cysteine to phenylalanine, the CDR3 is 16 amino acids long. Only the CDR3 region is kept as DNA, spanning 48 bases read in frame from base 1.

The sequences come from peripheral blood, collected in the second trimester of pregnancy. This sequence was found in a female donor with multiple sclerosis, enrolled in a pregnancy study. This chain is built from TRBV6-4 and TRBJ2-3; TRBD2 aligns with 10 central bases. The CDR3 region has the sequence CASSDRAGGPADTQYF. The sequenced DNA is TGTGCCAGCAGTGATCGAGCGGGGGGGCCCGCAGATACGCAGTATTTT.